This section outlines one T cell receptor beta chain sequence together with its context. What it binds is unknown. Different DNA sequences within this sample yield the same CDR3. The method was immunoSEQ multiplex PCR; TCRdb's version includes in-frame clones alone and lacks a portion of them. The sample includes about 650,000 clones, about 95% of them seen just once. The data belong to a study of shared clonotypes between healthy human individuals. Overall study findings and caveats: Four donors had roughly 5% of their naive CD4 clonotypes in common.

Selected positively for CCR7 and CD45RO-negative, naive CD8 cells excluded terminally differentiated effector memory CD45RA+ cells. The CDR3 has 12 amino acids. V was shortened by 2 bases and J by 6 bases, with 6 bases between the two germline ends. The germline CDR1 and CDR2 sequences are SGDLS and YYNGEE. Input material: naive CD8+ T cells sorted from blood. The V call is TRBV9, the J call TRBJ2-1; unclear D gene. The sequence derives from a woman in her twenties or thirties in good health. The CDR3: CASSVTSNEQFF. CDR3 bases: TGTGCCAGCAGCGTCACAAGCAATGAGCAGTTCTTC.